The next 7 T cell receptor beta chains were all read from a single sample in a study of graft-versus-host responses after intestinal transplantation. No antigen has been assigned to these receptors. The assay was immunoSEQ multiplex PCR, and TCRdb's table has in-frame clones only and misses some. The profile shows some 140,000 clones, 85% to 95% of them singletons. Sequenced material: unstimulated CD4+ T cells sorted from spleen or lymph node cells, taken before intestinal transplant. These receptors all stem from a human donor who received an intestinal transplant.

The CDR3 DNA reads TGTGCCAGCAGTGACGGGAGACTAGCGGGGGGAGATACGCAGTATTTT. Protein: CASSDGRLAGGDTQYF. This sequence joins TRBV2 and TRBJ2-3; 13 bases match TRBD2. Losses at the gene ends were 3 bases for V and 5 bases for J; bases not matched to a gene: 5. CDR3 length equals 16 residues. Germline-derived CDR1 and CDR2 are SNHLY and FYNNEI.

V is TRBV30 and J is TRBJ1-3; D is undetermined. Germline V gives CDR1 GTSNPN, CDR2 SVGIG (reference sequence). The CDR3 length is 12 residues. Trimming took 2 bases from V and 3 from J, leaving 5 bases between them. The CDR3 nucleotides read TGTGCCTGGAGTCTGGGTGGAAACACCATATATTTT. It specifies CAWSLGGNTIYF.

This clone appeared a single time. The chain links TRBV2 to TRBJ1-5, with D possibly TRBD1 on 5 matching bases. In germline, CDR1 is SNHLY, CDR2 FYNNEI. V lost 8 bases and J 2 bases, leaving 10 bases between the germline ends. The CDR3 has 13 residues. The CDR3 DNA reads TGTGCCAGCTCGGGCAGGGGCAATCAGCCCCAGCATTTT. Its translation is CASSGRGNQPQHF.

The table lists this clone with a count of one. The CDR3 DNA sequence: TGTGCCAGCAACCGACAGGGGGGAAGCAATCAGCCCCAGCATTTT. Protein product: CASNRQGGSNQPQHF. This chain joins TRBV6-1 and TRBJ1-5; 9 bases map to TRBD1. The V gene's germline CDR1 is MNHNS and CDR2 SASEGT. The junction had 5 bases not matched to a gene; V was cut back by 7 bases and J by 1 base. The CDR3 sequence is 15 residues long.

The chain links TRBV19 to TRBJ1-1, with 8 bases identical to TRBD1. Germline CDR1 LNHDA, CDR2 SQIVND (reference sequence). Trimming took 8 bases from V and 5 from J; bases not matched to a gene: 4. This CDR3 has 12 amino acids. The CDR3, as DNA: TGTGCCAGTGGCAGGGGGCAAACTGAAGCTTTCTTT. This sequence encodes CASGRGQTEAFF.

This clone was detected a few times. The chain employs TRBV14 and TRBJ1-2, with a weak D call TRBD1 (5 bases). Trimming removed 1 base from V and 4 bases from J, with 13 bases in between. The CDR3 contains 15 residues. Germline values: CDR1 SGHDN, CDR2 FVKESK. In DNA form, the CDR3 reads TGTGCCAGCAGCCAAGGGGACTGGGGCATCTATGGCTACACCTTC. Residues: CASSQGDWGIYGYTF.

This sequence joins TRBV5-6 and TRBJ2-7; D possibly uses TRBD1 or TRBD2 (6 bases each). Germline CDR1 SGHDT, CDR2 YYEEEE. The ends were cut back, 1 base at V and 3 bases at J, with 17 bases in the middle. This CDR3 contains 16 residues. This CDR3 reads CASSLWGAGTGYEQYF. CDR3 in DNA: TGTGCCAGCAGCTTGTGGGGGGCCGGGACTGGCTACGAGCAGTACTTC. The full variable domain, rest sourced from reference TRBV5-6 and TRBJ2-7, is DAGVTQSPTHLIKTRGQQVTLRCSPKSGHDTVSWYQQALGQGPQFIFQYYEEEERQRGNFPDRFSGHQFPNYSSELNVNALLLGDSALYLCASSLWGAGTGYEQYFGPGTRLTVT.